Presented here are 12 T cell receptor beta chains from one specimen sequenced in a study of identical twins (TCRdb year 2016). The library was made by 5' RACE. Sequenced using an Illumina HiSeq 2000. TCRdb handled the public reads itself, with Q25 trimming in fastp and clone calling in MiXCR, and kept productive beta chains. CDR3 protein sequences are deduplicated, and each keeps its most common genes and DNA. The sample table holds 310,000 or so distinct CDR3 sequences, of which just under 9.5% were seen once. The ten largest make up under 7.5% of the sample. These same records also appear under a second study, on yellow fever vaccine responses in identical twins.

Material: CD8+ T cells sorted from blood. These TCRs come from a young woman in good health.

In this sample, this clonotype turned up a few times. The V and J genes are TRBV9 and TRBJ2-7; D may be TRBD1 (6 bases). CDR3 length: 14 residues. V was trimmed by 3 bases and J by 0 bases, leaving 10 bases between them. Germline values: CDR1 SGDLS, CDR2 YYNGEE. In nucleotides, the CDR3 is TGTGCCAGCAGCGGGGGGCCGGCCTCCTACGAGCAGTACTTC. Translation gives CASSGGPASYEQYF.

This clonotype appeared a few times. This sequence joins TRBV30 and TRBJ1-2; possible D gene TRBD1, 6 bases. CDR1 is GTSNPN and CDR2 is SVGIG in the germline V gene (reference sequence). V was shortened by 2 bases and J by 6 bases, with 10 bases between the two germline ends. CDR3 size: 12 residues. The CDR3 here is CAWSQGTNGYTF. In nucleotides, the CDR3 is TGTGCCTGGAGTCAAGGGACAAATGGCTACACCTTC.

This clonotype was seen a few times. The chain is built from TRBV7-9 and TRBJ2-2; D uncertain. The CDR3 consists of 16 residues. The germline V gene has CDR1 SEHNR and CDR2 FQNEAQ (reference sequence). With 1 base removed from V and 0 bases from J, the gap between germline ends came to 9 bases. CDR3 sequence reads: CASSLEPTANTGELFF. In nucleotides, the CDR3 is TGTGCCAGCAGCTTAGAGCCGACGGCGAACACCGGGGAGCTGTTTTTT.

The table lists this clonotype with many counts. The rearrangement links TRBV15 to TRBJ2-3; no clear D. Germline-derived CDR1 and CDR2 are LNHNV and YYDKDF (reference sequence). The V end was cut by 0 bases, the J end by 5 bases, with 6 bases between. There are 13 residues in the CDR3. As DNA, the CDR3 is TGTGCCACCAGCAGAGATTTGGGAGATACGCAGTATTTT. It yields the protein CATSRDLGDTQYF.

This chain uses TRBV29-1 with TRBJ2-6; D unclear. Germline CDR1 and CDR2: SQVTM and ANQGSEA. V was pared by 3 bases and J by 0 bases, with 9 bases between. The length of the CDR3 is 15 residues. The CDR3 sequence: CSVDDGFSGANVLTF. The CDR3 coding sequence is TGCAGCGTTGATGATGGGTTCTCTGGGGCCAACGTCCTGACTTTC.

This clonotype has a count of ten or more. V and J are TRBV10-3 and TRBJ2-1, with 9 positions matching TRBD2. V dropped 8 bases and J dropped 6; count of bases not matched to a gene: 2. The CDR3 sequence is 12 residues long. CDR1 is ENHRY, CDR2 SYGVKD, per germline. CDR3 DNA sequence: TGTGCCATCGGGCGGGGGGGCAATGAGCAGTTCTTC. Its protein product is CAIGRGGNEQFF.

This clonotype was observed at least ten times. This chain links TRBV27 with TRBJ2-1, with D possibly being TRBD1 (6 bases). Germline-derived CDR1 and CDR2 are MNHEY and SMNVEV (reference sequence). The CDR3 extends over 15 amino acids. Deletions cut 2 bases from V and 7 bases from J, with 15 bases between. The CDR3 region has the DNA TGTGCCAGCAGTTTAGGGACATATCGGGTGAATGAGCAGTTCTTC. Its protein product is CASSLGTYRVNEQFF.

This clonotype was seen more than once but under ten times. This chain connects TRBV3-1 to TRBJ1-1; D is possibly TRBD1 (5 bases). V lost 3 bases and J 1 base, leaving 12 bases between the germline ends. The CDR3 is 15 residues long. Germline values: CDR1 LGHDT, CDR2 YNNKEL (reference sequence). The CDR3 DNA reads TGTGCCAGCAGCCAGGGACCCCTAAGGAACACTGAAGCTTTCTTT. Translating gives CASSQGPLRNTEAFF.

This clonotype was detected a few times. Here the CDR3 DNA reads TGCAGTGCTAGAGATCTCGGAGCCCGATACAATGAGCAGTTCTTC. Its translation is CSARDLGARYNEQFF. The rearrangement uses TRBV20-1 and TRBJ2-1; D gene ambiguous. CDR1 and CDR2 (germline): DFQATT, SNEGSKA (reference sequence). The CDR3 loop spans 15 amino acids. Trimming removed 0 bases from V and 4 bases from J, with 13 bases in between.

This clonotype was seen repeatedly, ten times or more. This chain connects TRBV7-9 to TRBJ2-7; TRBD1 matches 10 bases. Germline lookup yields CDR1 SEHNR and CDR2 FQNEAQ (reference sequence). CDR3 length: 17 amino acids. V gave up 3 bases and J gave up 4 bases; unmatched junction bases: 12. The CDR3 spells CASSFSGTGALLYEQYF. CDR3 sequence (DNA): TGTGCCAGCAGCTTCTCCGGGACAGGGGCTCTTCTGTACGAGCAGTACTTC.

This clonotype was counted many times. V is TRBV6-5 and J is TRBJ1-2; 8 nucleotides match TRBD1. V was clipped by 1 base and J by 8 bases; unmatched bases: 6. The CDR3 is 14 amino acids. The germline gives CDR1 MNHEY, CDR2 SVGAGI. CDR3 protein: CASSYFGTGEGYTF. The CDR3 DNA reads TGTGCCAGCAGTTACTTCGGGACAGGTGAAGGCTACACCTTC.

The chain is built from TRBV28 and TRBJ2-6, with TRBD1 matching 7 bases. The ends lost 2 bases at V and 2 bases at J; junction bases unmatched: 9. This CDR3 comprises 18 residues. The germline V gene has CDR1 MDHEN and CDR2 SYDVKM. DNA for the CDR3: TGTGCCAGCAGTTTAGGGGTCCAGGGGGAAACTGGGGCCAACGTCCTGACTTTC. This gives the protein CASSLGVQGETGANVLTF.